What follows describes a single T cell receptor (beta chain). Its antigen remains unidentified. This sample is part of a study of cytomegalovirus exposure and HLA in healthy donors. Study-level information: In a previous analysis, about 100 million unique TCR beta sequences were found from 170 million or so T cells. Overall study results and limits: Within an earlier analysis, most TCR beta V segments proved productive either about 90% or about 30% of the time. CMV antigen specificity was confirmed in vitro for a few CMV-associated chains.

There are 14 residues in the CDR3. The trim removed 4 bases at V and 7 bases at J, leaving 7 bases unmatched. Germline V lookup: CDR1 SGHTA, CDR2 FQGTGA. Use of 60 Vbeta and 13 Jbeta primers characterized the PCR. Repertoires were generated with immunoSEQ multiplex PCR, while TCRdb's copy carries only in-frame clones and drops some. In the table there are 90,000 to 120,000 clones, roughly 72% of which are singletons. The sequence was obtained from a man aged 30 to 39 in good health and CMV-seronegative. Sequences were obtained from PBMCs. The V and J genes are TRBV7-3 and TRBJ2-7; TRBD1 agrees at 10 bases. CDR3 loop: CASSSGTGAGEQYF. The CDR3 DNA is TGTGCCAGCAGCTCCGGGACAGGGGCAGGGGAGCAGTACTTC.